Listed below are T cell receptor beta chains from one sample, sequenced in a study of graft-versus-host responses after intestinal transplantation. Antigens of these TCRs are unknown. Produced via immunoSEQ multiplex PCR; TCRdb's table is partial and in-frame only. The data hold roughly 120,000 clones, with around 94% observed a single time. Source: unstimulated CD4+ T cells sorted from spleen or lymph node cells, taken before transplant. These receptors were obtained from a human donor who was the organ donor for an intestinal transplant. Each CDR3 is given with its conserved first and last residue. The D gene is left open where the match is weak. Rows give clone size only sometimes, using once, few, many, or a class for an expanded clone.

size,V,D,J,CDR3,DNA
.,TRBV6-1,.,TRBJ1-5,CASSEVGAGPNQPQHF,TGTGCCAGCAGTGAAGTGGGGGCGGGGCCTAATCAGCCCCAGCATTTT
.,TRBV11-2,.,TRBJ2-7,CASSLGLEQYF,TGTGCCAGCAGCTTAGGGCTCGAGCAGTACTTC
.,TRBV6-6,.,TRBJ2-1,CASSYPPEDNEQFF,TGTGCCAGCAGTTACCCCCCGGAAGACAATGAGCAGTTCTTC
.,TRBV30,.,TRBJ1-4,CAWSGRLELFF,TGTGCCTGGAGCGGACGGTTGGAACTGTTTTTT
.,TRBV5-1,TRBD1,TRBJ1-2,CASSLQGKYYGYTF,TGCGCCAGCAGCTTACAGGGGAAATACTATGGCTACACCTTC
.,TRBV5-1,TRBD2,TRBJ2-7,CASSSGLYYEQYF,TGCGCCAGCAGCTCGGGACTATATTACGAGCAGTACTTC
.,TRBV6-5,.,TRBJ2-1,CALQGGLIF,TGTGCCCTTCAGGGAGGCCTAATCTTC
.,TRBV18,.,TRBJ1-4,CASSPRVASQEKLFF,TGTGCCAGCTCACCACGGGTGGCGAGCCAGGAAAAACTGTTTTTT
.,TRBV7-2,.,TRBJ2-1,CASSLVDLNNEQFF,TGTGCCAGCAGCTTAGTAGACCTCAACAATGAGCAGTTCTTC
.,TRBV7-9,.,TRBJ2-5,CASSLVQAQETQYF,TGTGCCAGCAGCCTAGTCCAAGCCCAAGAGACCCAGTACTTC
.,TRBV7-2,.,TRBJ2-2,CASSSQGMNTGELFF,TGTGCCAGCAGCTCCCAGGGGATGAACACCGGGGAGCTGTTTTTT
few,TRBV30,TRBD1,TRBJ2-7,CAARDSPSEQYF,TGTGCCGCCCGGGACAGTCCTTCCGAGCAGTACTTC